This T cell receptor beta chain comes out of a study of response to subunit inactivated influenza vaccine. A single record per CDR3 protein comes from TCRdb applying MiXCR to the RT-PCR reads. The table includes approximately 700,000 distinct CDR3 sequences, approximately 15% detected once. A remark on this clonotype: Its specificity is not known.

V was trimmed by 4 bases and J by 10 bases, leaving 16 bases between them. CDR3 length: 12 residues. Germline V gives CDR1 DFQATT, CDR2 SNEGSKA (reference sequence). Overall study results and limits: After each seasonal influenza vaccination, few new T cells are recruited, the authors suggested.

The sequencing here drew on PBMCs from blood, taken approximately 15 days before vaccination. The rearrangement joins TRBV20-1 to TRBJ1-1, with D possibly being TRBD1 (5 bases). The sequence derives from a middle-aged man who received an inactivated influenza vaccine. The CDR3 coding sequence is TGCAGTGCTAATAAGAACAGGTTGGGAGCTTTCTTT. Amino acid sequence: CSANKNRLGAFF.